The present TCR beta chain was sequenced within a study of identical twins. In TCRdb, the 5' RACE reads were re-called with MiXCR into one record per CDR3 protein. The data hold about 240,000 distinct CDR3 sequences, with 10% to 13% observed a single time. The source material was memory T cells sorted from blood. The sequence was obtained from a man aged 50-59 years in good health.

Written as DNA, the CDR3 is TGTGCCAGCAGTGTGACCCAGGGACAGGGTCGTGGCTACACCTTC. This translates into CASSVTQGQGRGYTF. The chain couples TRBV28 to TRBJ1-2, with 9 bases that match TRBD1. CDR1 and CDR2 from the germline V gene are MDHEN and SYDVKM. This CDR3 region has 15 residues. The V gene end was trimmed by 5 bases and the J gene end by 7 bases; junction bases not matched to a gene: 11.